The 5 T cell receptor beta chains below come from one sample, sequenced in a study of regulatory T cells in long-lasting Graves disease. The time point: persistent/refractory GD, antithyroid drugs over 5 years with positive TRAb. RNA isolated from PBMCs was used to make the TCR library. Arm-PCR of CDR3 regions and iRepertoire HTBI primers were used to build TCR beta libraries. MiXCR, applied by TCRdb to the multiplex PCR reads, yields one record per CDR3 protein. The table includes a few hundred thousand distinct CDR3 sequences, 23% detected once. The sequenced sample was peripheral blood mononuclear cells (PBMCs), obtained when the disease was refractory, from a patient treated with antithyroid drugs. These receptors were obtained from a female donor with Graves disease.

V usage is TRBV4-1 and J usage is TRBJ2-7; D ambiguous. Trimming took off 4 bases at V and 2 bases at J, with 6 bases between the two ends. The CDR3 totals 12 residues. Germline CDR1 is MGHRA and CDR2 is YSYEKL. The CDR3 here is CASSRRPYEQYF. The CDR3 DNA is TGCGCCAGCAGCCGTCGTCCCTACGAGCAGTACTTC.

V gene TRBV6-1 combines with J gene TRBJ2-7, with unresolved D. CDR3 length: 13 amino acids. In germline, CDR1 is MNHNS, CDR2 SASEGT. V gave up 7 bases and J gave up 4 bases, with 14 bases separating them. The CDR3 loop is CASTYDKPYEQYF. In nucleotides, the CDR3 is TGTGCCAGCACCTACGACAAACCATACGAGCAGTACTTC.

The gene calls are TRBV6-2 or TRBV6-3 and TRBJ1-5; no clear D. V lost 10 bases and J lost 7, with 17 bases in between. Germline V gene sequence: CDR1 MNHEY, CDR2 SVGEGT. The CDR3 is 13 residues long. CDR3 nucleotides: TGTGCCACCCGAGCCTTGGACGGACAGCCCCAGCATTTT. Translation: CATRALDGQPQHF.

This sequence joins TRBV5-6 and TRBJ2-7; D unresolved. This CDR3 contains 15 residues. Trimming took 1 base from V and 5 from J, leaving 16 bases between them. Germline V gene data show CDR1 as SGHDT and CDR2 as YYEEEE. In nucleotides, the CDR3 is TGTGCCAGCAGCTTGTCTCCAGCCCTTGCGAACGAGCAGTACTTC. Protein: CASSLSPALANEQYF.

This chain links TRBV19 with TRBJ1-5; TRBD1 aligns across 7 bases. The V gene's germline CDR1 is LNHDA and CDR2 SQIVND (reference sequence). The CDR3 is 16 residues long. Germline trimming cut 8 bases from V and 0 bases from J; bases unmatched to any gene: 10. The CDR3 DNA reads TGTGCCAGTGACAGACAGGGTCCGTATAGCAATCAGCCCCAGCATTTT. Its protein product is CASDRQGPYSNQPQHF. The variable domain in full, with the rest retrieved from reference TRBV19 and TRBJ1-5, is DGGITQSPKYLFRKEGQNVTLSCEQNLNHDAMYWYRQDPGQGLRLIYYSQIVNDFQKGDIAEGYSVSREKKESFPLTVTSAQKNPTAFYLCASDRQGPYSNQPQHFGDGTRLSIL.